The 26 T cell receptor beta chains given below trace back to one sample, sequenced in a study of beta chain features in type 1 diabetes. The investigators reverse transcribed all of the isolated RNA, so they sequenced expressed TCRB transcripts. Assay: immunoSEQ multiplex PCR; the TCRdb copy retains only in-frame clones and omits some. The data show 450,000 to 600,000 clones, with about 30% seen just once and 0.05% to 0.07% held by the top ten. The specimen was naive CD4+ T cells from blood. The receptors come from a man between 18 and 29 years old in good health.

The V call is TRBV9, the J call TRBJ2-3, with D possibly called TRBD1 or TRBD2 (5 bases each). The germline gives CDR1 SGDLS, CDR2 YYNGEE. This CDR3 is 13 amino acids long. Trimming pared 8 bases from V and 3 bases from J, leaving 13 bases between. CDR3 amino acids: CASSRDATDTQYF. DNA for the CDR3: TGTGCCAGTAGTCGGGACGCAACAGATACGCAGTATTTT.

This chain connects TRBV7-9 to TRBJ2-3; 8 bases line up with TRBD2. CDR3 length: 17 amino acids. V was pared by 6 bases and J by 2 bases, with 13 bases of the junction left unmatched. The V gene's germline CDR1 is SEHNR and CDR2 FQNEAQ (reference sequence). Here the CDR3 DNA reads TGTGCCAGCAGTCTTCGACGGGGTAGCGGGAACACAGATACGCAGTATTTT. Its protein product is CASSLRRGSGNTDTQYF.

This chain uses TRBV2 with TRBJ2-3; no reliable D call. This CDR3 spans 12 amino acids. The V end was cut by 3 bases, the J end by 5 bases, with 6 bases between. Germline loops: CDR1 SNHLY, CDR2 FYNNEI. The CDR3 sequence: CASSDSGDTQYF. In DNA form, the CDR3 reads TGTGCCAGCAGTGATTCAGGAGATACGCAGTATTTT.

This clone was seen only a few times. The V and J genes are TRBV2 and TRBJ2-5; D is unclear. V was trimmed by 7 bases and J by 4 bases, leaving 13 bases between them. CDR3 length equals 13 residues. The germline CDR1 and CDR2 sequences are SNHLY and FYNNEI. The CDR3 protein is CASIWAPAETQYF. The DNA for the CDR3 is TGTGCCAGCATCTGGGCTCCGGCAGAGACCCAGTACTTC.

The rearrangement uses TRBV30 and TRBJ2-1, with D tentatively TRBD1 (5 bases). Between the trimmed V and J ends, which lost 5 bases and 2 bases, there was a span of 7 bases. Germline CDR1 reads GTSNPN; CDR2 reads SVGIG (reference sequence). The CDR3 is 12 amino acids. CDR3 in amino acids: CAWGRAYNEQFF. In DNA, the CDR3 is TGTGCCTGGGGCAGGGCCTACAATGAGCAGTTCTTC. Based on the CDR3 plus reference TRBV30 and TRBJ2-1, the full variable domain is SQTIHQWPATLVQPVGSPLSLECTVEGTSNPNLYWYRQAAGRGLQLLFYSVGIGQISSEVPQNLSASRPQDRQFILSSKKLLLSDSGFYLCAWGRAYNEQFFGPGTRLTVL.

V and J are TRBV6-1 and TRBJ1-4, with D unresolved. This CDR3 has 16 amino acids. The ends were cut back, 4 bases at V and 7 bases at J, with 19 bases in the middle. Germline V gene lookup returns CDR1 MNHNS and CDR2 SASEGT. CDR3 region: CASSGALTSWGEKLFF. The CDR3 DNA sequence: TGTGCCAGCAGTGGGGCGTTGACCTCCTGGGGTGAAAAACTGTTTTTT.

The chain employs TRBV15 and TRBJ2-7; TRBD2 is a possible D gene (5 bases). The CDR3 extends over 13 amino acids. Germline CDR1 reads LNHNV; CDR2 reads YYDKDF (reference sequence). V was pared by 1 base and J by 4 bases, with 8 bases between. The CDR3 sequence: CATSRARVYEQYF. Written as DNA, the CDR3 is TGTGCCACCAGCAGAGCGAGGGTTTACGAGCAGTACTTC. Complete variable domain (other parts from reference TRBV15 and TRBJ2-7): DAMVIQNPRYQVTQFGKPVTLSCSQTLNHNVMYWYQQKSSQAPKLLFHYYDKDFNNEADTPDNFQSRRPNTSFCFLDIRSPGLGDTAMYLCATSRARVYEQYFGPGTRLTVT.

V and J are TRBV2 and TRBJ2-1; no reliable D call. With 7 bases removed from V and 8 bases from J, the gap between germline ends came to 21 bases. CDR1 SNHLY and CDR2 FYNNEI come from the germline V gene. The CDR3 consists of 15 residues. The CDR3 sequence is CASTGDASHDHEQFF. The CDR3 DNA sequence: TGTGCCAGCACTGGTGACGCCTCTCATGACCATGAGCAGTTCTTC.

This clone was seen more than once but under ten times. The rearrangement uses TRBV7-2 and TRBJ2-1, with D perhaps matching TRBD1 (5 bases). This CDR3 contains 15 residues. In germline, CDR1 is SGHTA, CDR2 FQGNSA. V gave up 5 bases and J gave up 6 bases, with 17 bases separating them. CDR3 sequence: CASSRVAGIGNEQFF. CDR3 coding DNA: TGTGCCAGCAGCAGGGTAGCAGGGATTGGCAATGAGCAGTTCTTC.

The chain employs TRBV7-7 and TRBJ2-1; 9 bases agree with TRBD2. The CDR3 has 15 residues. Trimming cost V 5 bases and J 10 bases; bases outside gene matches: 12. CDR1 SSHAT and CDR2 FNYEAQ come from the germline V gene (reference sequence). CDR3 in DNA: TGTGCCAGCAGCCAGAGCGTAGCGGGAGTCCAGGAGCAGTTCTTC. It specifies CASSQSVAGVQEQFF. The whole variable domain, remainder taken from reference TRBV7-7 and TRBJ2-1, is GAGVSQSPRYKVTKRGQDVTLRCDPISSHATLYWYQQALGQGPEFLTYFNYEAQPDKSGLPSDRFSAERPEGSISTLTIQRTEQRDSAMYRCASSQSVAGVQEQFFGPGTRLTVL.

This clone has just a few counts. The chain employs TRBV4-3 and TRBJ1-4, with 7 bases identical to TRBD1. Germline lookup yields CDR1 LGHNA and CDR2 YSLEER. With V trimmed by 4 bases and J by 6 bases, 8 bases remained unmatched. The CDR3 is 15 residues long. The CDR3 here is CASSPLAGTDEKLFF. CDR3 bases: TGCGCCAGCAGCCCGTTAGCCGGGACAGATGAAAAACTGTTTTTT.

This clone was counted a few times. The chain joins TRBV18 to TRBJ2-4; TRBD1 matches 8 bases. The CDR3 has 16 amino acids. Germline trimming cut 6 bases from V and 8 bases from J; bases unmatched to any gene: 15. The germline V gene has CDR1 KGHSH and CDR2 LQKENI. The CDR3 sequence: CASSRSSQGARDIQYF. CDR3 DNA sequence: TGTGCCAGCTCTCGAAGCTCGCAGGGGGCGAGAGACATTCAGTACTTC.

This clone was seen only a few times. This chain uses TRBV30 with TRBJ1-2; D is undetermined. Germline lookup yields CDR1 GTSNPN and CDR2 SVGIG (reference sequence). CDR3 length: 12 residues. Trimming cost V 5 bases and J 8 bases, with 15 bases left between them. CDR3 coding DNA: TGTGCCTGGGTCGGACGGTTGGGAGGCTACACCTTC. Amino acid sequence: CAWVGRLGGYTF.

The chain employs TRBV5-1 and TRBJ2-7; the match to TRBD1 covers 8 bases. Germline loops: CDR1 SGHRS, CDR2 YFSETQ. The J segment lost 6 bases and the V segment lost 3 bases, leaving 5 bases of the junction unmatched. This CDR3 contains 13 residues. This CDR3 is CASSSVDRAEQYF. In DNA form, the CDR3 reads TGCGCCAGCAGCTCGGTGGACAGGGCCGAGCAGTACTTC.

This chain joins TRBV30 and TRBJ2-3; perhaps TRBD2 as D (6 bases). The V and J ends lost 4 bases and 2 bases respectively, with 16 bases between them. Germline values: CDR1 GTSNPN, CDR2 SVGIG (reference sequence). The CDR3 length is 15 residues. The CDR3 DNA sequence: TGTGCCTGGAAACGACCGCGGGATCTCACAGATACGCAGTATTTT. Its translation: CAWKRPRDLTDTQYF.

V usage is TRBV10-3 and J usage is TRBJ2-5, with TRBD1 identical over 7 bases. The CDR3 contains 13 residues. Unmatched junction bases numbered 10, after V lost 10 bases and J lost 5 bases. Germline lookup yields CDR1 ENHRY and CDR2 SYGVKD. The CDR3 DNA reads TGTGCCACCACTCCGGACAGGTTGGAGACCCAGTACTTC. Amino acid sequence: CATTPDRLETQYF.

This clone was seen more than once but under ten times. At one of its ends the junction is not consistent with the germline gene, which may arise from a read error. The same CDR3 is also encoded by other DNA sequences in this sample. J is TRBJ2-5 and V is TRBV7-7; a weak D match, TRBD1 (5 bases). This CDR3 region has 14 residues. Germline CDR1 reads SSHAT; CDR2 reads FNYEAQ (reference sequence). CDR3 in amino acids: CASSLGAAQETQYF. In DNA form, the CDR3 reads TGTGCTAGCAGCTTAGGGGCAGCCCAAGAGACCCAGTACTTC.

This clone has only a few counts. The chain recombines TRBV25-1 with TRBJ2-2, with D tentatively TRBD1 (6 bases). Trimming cost V 3 bases and J 5 bases, with 13 bases left between them. CDR3 length: 15 amino acids. The germline CDR1 and CDR2 sequences are MGHDK and SYGVNS. DNA of the CDR3: TGTGCCAGCAGTGATCCAGGGGCGAGGACCGGGGAGCTGTTTTTT. It is translated as CASSDPGARTGELFF. The variable domain in full, with the rest retrieved from reference TRBV25-1 and TRBJ2-2, is EADIYQTPRYLVIGTGKKITLECSQTMGHDKMYWYQQDPGMELHLIHYSYGVNSTEKGDLSSESTVSRIRTEHFPLTLESARPSHTSQYLCASSDPGARTGELFFGEGSRLTVL.

The rearrangement uses TRBV30 and TRBJ1-2; D gene unclear. The CDR3 extends over 14 amino acids. Germline CDR1 is GTSNPN and CDR2 is SVGIG (reference sequence). Trimming removed 4 bases from V and 1 base from J, with 13 bases in between. CDR3 nucleotides: TGTGCCTGGACCACTGCCGGGGTTAACTATGGCTACACCTTC. Its protein is CAWTTAGVNYGYTF.

The V and J genes are TRBV29-1 and TRBJ2-5, with D perhaps matching TRBD2 (6 bases). Germline V gene data show CDR1 as SQVTM and CDR2 as ANQGSEA. The CDR3 spans 16 residues. Trimming removed 0 bases from V and 4 bases from J, with 18 bases in between. CDR3 DNA sequence: TGCAGCGTTGAAGATTCGGCTAGCGATCCCCCAGAGACCCAGTACTTC. Amino acids: CSVEDSASDPPETQYF.

The chain links TRBV7-2 to TRBJ1-5, with TRBD1 identical over 9 bases. Germline V CDR1 and CDR2: SGHTA, FQGNSA. J gave up 6 bases and V 5 bases, and 5 bases lay outside the gene matches. This CDR3 has 14 residues. CDR3 sequence: CASSPGQGVQPQHF. CDR3 sequence (DNA): TGTGCCAGCAGCCCGGGACAGGGTGTTCAGCCCCAGCATTTT.

This clone has more than one count but fewer than ten. CDR3: CASSLETGYQETQYF. The CDR3 DNA is TGCGCCAGCAGCCTAGAGACAGGGTACCAAGAGACCCAGTACTTC. The V gene is TRBV4-1, the J gene TRBJ2-5; 7 bases map to TRBD1. With V trimmed by 4 bases and J by 0 bases, 5 bases remained unmatched. Looked up from germline, CDR1 is MGHRA and CDR2 is YSYEKL. The CDR3 has 15 residues.

This clone has only a few counts. The chain couples TRBV29-1 to TRBJ2-3; D may be TRBD1 or TRBD2 (5 bases each). V lost 7 bases, J lost 4 bases, and 18 bases lay in between. The germline gives CDR1 SQVTM, CDR2 ANQGSEA. The CDR3 spans 14 residues. The CDR3 spells CSGGTSVVPDTQYF. Written as DNA, the CDR3 is TGCAGCGGGGGGACCTCAGTCGTTCCAGATACGCAGTATTTT.

This clone was observed a few times. This chain links TRBV4-3 with TRBJ2-2; a possible D gene is TRBD1 (5 bases). CDR1 LGHNA and CDR2 YSLEER come from the germline V gene. This CDR3 has 13 residues. Trimming took 4 bases from V and 7 from J, leaving 10 bases between them. CDR3 nucleotides: TGCGCCAGCAGCCTCTCAGGGCGCGGGGAGCTGTTTTTT. Its translation: CASSLSGRGELFF.

This rearrangement joins TRBV30 to TRBJ2-3; either TRBD1 or TRBD2 may fit D (5 bases each). In germline, CDR1 is GTSNPN, CDR2 SVGIG (reference sequence). V lost 0 bases and J lost 7, with 14 bases in between. The CDR3 is made up of 14 amino acids. Here the CDR3 reads CAWSVPGGTYTQYF. The CDR3 bases are TGTGCCTGGAGTGTACCTGGGGGTACCTATACGCAGTATTTT. Full variable domain (remainder filled in from reference TRBV30 and TRBJ2-3): SQTIHQWPATLVQPVGSPLSLECTVEGTSNPNLYWYRQAAGRGLQLLFYSVGIGQISSEVPQNLSASRPQDRQFILSSKKLLLSDSGFYLCAWSVPGGTYTQYFGPGTRLTVL.

J is TRBJ2-1 and V is TRBV7-9; 11 bases fit TRBD2. The CDR3 runs to 17 residues. V dropped 4 bases and J dropped 3; count of bases not matched to a gene: 8. Germline V lookup: CDR1 SEHNR, CDR2 FQNEAQ (reference sequence). The CDR3 nucleotides are TGTGCCAGCAGCTCGAAACTAGCGGGAGTGGGCTACAATGAGCAGTTCTTC. Amino acid sequence: CASSSKLAGVGYNEQFF.